The present TCR beta chain was sequenced within a study of beta chain features in type 1 diabetes. General study findings and limits: Among all four CD4+ subsets, Type 1 diabetes patients had TCRB CDR3s that were moderately but significantly shorter. Naive, central memory and Treg TCRB repertoires appeared more alike in patients than in healthy donors. When cDNA is sequenced, cells with high TCR expression could be over-represented.

There are 14 residues in the CDR3. Looked up from germline, CDR1 is SGHAT and CDR2 is FQDESV (reference sequence). V was trimmed by 8 bases and J by 2 bases, leaving 13 bases between them. On this clone: Its target is not known.

Expressed TCRB transcripts were sequenced because the isolated RNA had all been reverse transcribed beforehand. Data came from immunoSEQ multiplex PCR; TCRdb stores just in-frame clones and leaves some out. Here the sample spans approximately 170,000 clones, around 7.8% being singletons. Sorting with CD45RO/CCR7/CD25/CD127/CD95/CD27 yielded naive, central memory, regulatory and stem-like memory CD4+ cells. Sequences were obtained from central memory CD4+ T cells from blood. This clonotype was sampled from a woman between 40 and 50 years old with type 1 diabetes. V gene TRBV11-1 combines with J gene TRBJ1-3; D might be TRBD1 (6 bases). The CDR3 loop is CASGTDSPGNTIYF. CDR3 coding DNA: TGTGCCAGCGGCACGGACAGCCCTGGAAACACCATATATTTT.